Described below is a single TCR beta chain sequence and its context. Its antigen is unidentified. There are 14 residues in the CDR3. CDR1 and CDR2 (germline): SGHTA, FQGNSA. V lost 4 bases to trimming and J lost 7 bases; unmatched junction nucleotides: 6. The data derive from a study of CD8+ T cells in alopecia areata. Treatment: oral pan-JAK inhibitor, 5-10 mg twice daily. Study-level points and caveats: A large proportion of expanded lesional clones were detected persisting in scalp and blood during tofacitinib. Expanded CD8+ clones among the top 100, and scalp clonality, were significantly decreased by tofacitinib.

cDNA reverse transcribed from extracted RNA served as the sequencing template. Produced via immunoSEQ multiplex PCR; TCRdb's table is partial and in-frame only. The data hold 270,000 or so clones, with roughly 64% observed a single time. This rearrangement joins TRBV7-2 to TRBJ2-5; TRBD1 agrees at 10 bases. This specimen consisted of CD4+ T cells sorted from blood, obtained at week 24, from a patient treated with tofacitinib. This TCR was recovered from a human donor with alopecia areata. For the CDR3, the DNA is TGTGCCAGCAGCTCACCGGGACAGGGGAGGACCCAGTACTTC. Translated: CASSSPGQGRTQYF.